A single TCR beta chain is shown here with its context. Its specificity is unknown. The data derive from a study of blood T cells in healthy people across ages. Then a second PCR, running roughly 6 to 12 cycles, was carried out with a sample-barcoded 5' primer and a J-beta primer mix. A template-switch adaptor that had 12 random nucleotides put a tag on each cDNA molecule. TCRdb analysed the 5' RACE reads with MiXCR anew, one entry per CDR3 protein. The repertoire consists of around 870,000 distinct CDR3 sequences, with more than 25% occurring once and the leading ten covering roughly a sixth. Study-level results: Percentage of naive T cells showed a strong correlation with TCR beta diversity.

This TCR derives from a woman older than 75 in good health. Material for sequencing was blood.

The CDR3 sequence: CSASDRRSNSPLHF. The CDR3 DNA reads TGCAGTGCTAGTGATCGACGGAGTAATTCACCCCTCCACTTT. J is TRBJ1-6 and V is TRBV20-1; D not certain. V gave up 3 bases and J gave up 6 bases, with 12 bases separating them. The CDR3 totals 14 residues. Germline CDR1 DFQATT, CDR2 SNEGSKA (reference sequence).